The clone carrying this T cell receptor (beta chain) has more than one count but fewer than ten. Its cognate antigen is unknown. TCRdb ran MiXCR on the 5' RACE reads and lists one entry per CDR3 protein. The sample records roughly 310,000 distinct CDR3 sequences, roughly 3.5% being singletons. The sample comes from a study of T cells after yellow fever vaccination. Findings of the study overall: Most primary-vaccination clones reappeared after the booster (around 95% CD4, approximately 88% CD8).

Germline CDR1 is SNHLY and CDR2 is FYNNEI. Losses at the gene ends were 2 bases for V and 10 bases for J; bases not matched to a gene: 10. There are 15 residues in the CDR3. Sample: PBMCs, taken on the day of the yellow fever booster vaccination. The sequence derives from a young man who received the YFV17D yellow fever vaccine. The rearrangement links TRBV2 to TRBJ2-1, with 8 bases matching TRBD2. CDR3 bases: TGTGCCAGCAGTGAATTAACTGGGACTAGGAACGAGCAGTTCTTC. Residues: CASSELTGTRNEQFF. The full variable domain, with the rest looked up from reference TRBV2 and TRBJ2-1, is EPEVTQTPSHQVTQMGQEVILRCVPISNHLYFYWYRQILGQKVEFLVSFYNNEISEKSEIFDDQFSVERPDGSNFTLKIRSTKLEDSAMYFCASSELTGTRNEQFFGPGTRLTVL.